The clone carrying this T cell receptor beta chain was seen a single time. Its antigen remains unknown. Urothelial carcinoma affected the patients, and it was locally advanced or metastatic. The data were taken from a study of PD-L1 blockade in urothelial cancer. Whole-study context: Blood was evaluated 3 weeks (second dose) and 6 weeks after therapy began.

The method was immunoSEQ multiplex PCR; TCRdb's version includes in-frame clones alone and lacks a portion of them. The data contain under 40,000 clones, about nine tenths of them singletons. CDR1 is MNHNS and CDR2 is SASEGT in the germline V gene. V was cut by 6 bases and J by 4 bases, with 16 bases left in between. The CDR3 has 14 amino acids. Overall study findings and caveats: Better progression-free and overall survival followed lower pretreatment blood clonality. By 3 weeks, tumor-associated blood clones had expanded more in durable-benefit patients.

Sample: PBMCs, taken around atezolizumab (anti-PD-L1) treatment. This rearrangement joins TRBV6-1 to TRBJ2-7; D is possibly TRBD2 (6 bases). The receptor's source is a man between 65 and 79 years old with urothelial cancer. CDR3 in DNA: TGTGCCAGCAGCCGAGCGGACTACGCATACGAGCAGTACTTC. As protein: CASSRADYAYEQYF.